Listed here are 22 T cell receptor beta chains from one sample, sequenced in a study of PD-1 blockade in classical Hodgkin lymphoma. All patients experienced relapse after autologous stem cell transplantation, and brentuximab vedotin exposure was variable. The assay was immunoSEQ multiplex PCR, and TCRdb's table has in-frame clones only and misses some. In the table there are roughly 92,000 clones, approximately 92% of which are singletons. Source: peripheral blood mononuclear cells (PBMCs), taken at baseline. Receptors were obtained from a human donor with classical Hodgkin lymphoma.

The genes are TRBV14 and TRBJ2-3, with unresolved D. Germline lookup yields CDR1 SGHDN and CDR2 FVKESK. This CDR3 is built from 17 residues. V lost 4 bases, J lost 0 bases, and 17 bases lay in between. Here the CDR3 DNA reads TGTGCCAGCAGCCCCGGGCTCCCGATAACTAGCACAGATACGCAGTATTTT. Translated: CASSPGLPITSTDTQYF. Full variable domain (missing parts from reference TRBV14 and TRBJ2-3): EAGVTQFPSHSVIEKGQTVTLRCDPISGHDNLYWYRRVMGKEIKFLLHFVKESKQDESGMPNNRFLAERTGGTYSTLKVQPAELEDSGVYFCASSPGLPITSTDTQYFGPGTRLTVL.

This chain joins TRBV11-2 and TRBJ2-5, with TRBD2 identical over 12 bases. The V and J ends lost 5 bases and 5 bases, in that order; junction bases with no gene match: 6. The CDR3 consists of 15 residues. Germline V gives CDR1 SGHAT, CDR2 FQNNGV. The CDR3: CASSAWTSGMETQYF. The CDR3 DNA is TGTGCCAGCAGCGCGTGGACTAGCGGGATGGAGACCCAGTACTTC.

The V gene is TRBV5-4, the J gene TRBJ1-5; maybe TRBD1 (5 bases). Germline values: CDR1 SGHNT, CDR2 YYREEE (reference sequence). V was shortened by 4 bases and J by 7 bases, with 15 bases between the two germline ends. The CDR3 covers 14 residues. The CDR3 nucleotides read TGTGCCAGCAGCACTGGGGGAGTCGGGCAGCCCCAGCATTTT. This translates into CASSTGGVGQPQHF.

The chain has TRBV19 and TRBJ1-5; unclear D gene. Germline lookup yields CDR1 LNHDA and CDR2 SQIVND (reference sequence). Between the trimmed V and J ends, which lost 2 bases and 3 bases, there was a span of 8 bases. This CDR3 is 14 amino acids long. Here the CDR3 reads CASSIQQNNQPQHF. CDR3 in DNA: TGTGCCAGTAGTATACAACAGAACAATCAGCCCCAGCATTTT.

The chain uses TRBV27 and TRBJ1-1; 7 nucleotides line up with TRBD1. CDR1 and CDR2 (germline): MNHEY, SMNVEV (reference sequence). There are 13 residues in the CDR3. J lost 5 bases, V lost 5 bases, and 5 bases had no gene match. CDR3 sequence (DNA): TGTGCCAGCAGTCCGGGACAGAAGACTGAAGCTTTCTTT. Encoded protein: CASSPGQKTEAFF.

The gene calls are TRBV28 and TRBJ2-2, with D possibly matching TRBD1 (5 bases). V gave up 4 bases and J gave up 8 bases, with 8 bases separating them. CDR1 is MDHEN and CDR2 is SYDVKM in the germline V gene. This CDR3 contains 12 residues. The CDR3 DNA reads TGTGCCAGCAGTTCCGACAGTGGGGAGCTGTTTTTT. Its translation is CASSSDSGELFF.

The chain couples TRBV4-1 to TRBJ1-5; D gene unclear. CDR1 and CDR2 (germline): MGHRA, YSYEKL. Trimming shortened V by 1 base and J by 3 bases, and 13 bases separated the two germline ends. This CDR3 is 16 amino acids long. For the CDR3, the DNA is TGCGCCAGCAGCCAAGGCGGCCAGCCTACCAATCAGCCCCAGCATTTT. It translates to CASSQGGQPTNQPQHF.

The J gene is TRBJ2-1, the V gene TRBV9; 11 nucleotides match TRBD2. The CDR3 is 19 residues long. J was trimmed by 7 bases and V by 3 bases; bases with no gene match: 18. The germline CDR1 and CDR2 sequences are SGDLS and YYNGEE. The CDR3 reads CASSEGLAPLAGGWNEQFF. In DNA, the CDR3 is TGTGCCAGCAGCGAGGGATTAGCCCCTTTAGCGGGAGGGTGGAATGAGCAGTTCTTC.

This chain connects TRBV9 to TRBJ2-5; the D is unclear. This CDR3 is built from 15 residues. The V and J ends lost 4 bases and 4 bases respectively, with 17 bases between them. Germline loops: CDR1 SGDLS, CDR2 YYNGEE. Here the CDR3 reads CASSPSPVARETQYF. CDR3 DNA: TGTGCCAGCAGCCCCTCCCCGGTGGCCAGAGAGACCCAGTACTTC.

The chain uses TRBV30 and TRBJ1-1, with 11 bases matching TRBD1. The CDR3 sequence is 14 residues long. V lost 2 bases to trimming and J lost 9 bases; unmatched junction nucleotides: 8. CDR1 and CDR2 from the germline V gene are GTSNPN and SVGIG (reference sequence). The CDR3 region has the DNA TGTGCCTGGAGTACCTCGGACAGGGGGCTGCAAGCTTTCTTT. Translation: CAWSTSDRGLQAFF. Drawing the rest from reference TRBV30 and TRBJ1-1, the complete variable domain is SQTIHQWPATLVQPVGSPLSLECTVEGTSNPNLYWYRQAAGRGLQLLFYSVGIGQISSEVPQNLSASRPQDRQFILSSKKLLLSDSGFYLCAWSTSDRGLQAFFGQGTRLTVV.

V usage is TRBV7-6 and J usage is TRBJ2-7; TRBD1 matches 11 bases. The germline V gene has CDR1 SGHVS and CDR2 FNYEAQ. The J segment lost 3 bases and the V segment lost 0 bases, leaving 1 base of the junction unmatched. CDR3 length equals 15 residues. CDR3 nucleotide sequence: TGTGCCAGCAGCTTAGCGGACAGGGGGCTCTACGAGCAGTACTTC. Protein: CASSLADRGLYEQYF.

V is TRBV10-3 and J is TRBJ1-5; tentative D call: TRBD1 (5 bases). The CDR3 loop spans 15 amino acids. The V gene lost 2 bases and the J gene lost 1 base, with 9 bases spanning the gap. Germline V CDR1 and CDR2: ENHRY, SYGVKD. CDR3 coding DNA: TGTGCCATCAGTGAGCAGGGACCGAGCAATCAGCCCCAGCATTTT. Its translation is CAISEQGPSNQPQHF.

J is TRBJ2-5 and V is TRBV28; TRBD2 might be the D (6 bases). V lost 7 bases, J lost 5 bases, and 11 bases lay in between. The CDR3 runs to 12 residues. CDR1 is MDHEN, CDR2 SYDVKM, per germline. The CDR3 coding sequence is TGTGCCAGCAACACGGGAGTGGAGACCCAGTACTTC. Translated: CASNTGVETQYF.

The chain carries TRBV5-1 and TRBJ1-2; D gene uncertain. Germline CDR1 is SGHRS and CDR2 is YFSETQ. The V and J ends lost 0 bases and 4 bases respectively, with 19 bases between them. The CDR3 consists of 17 residues. CDR3 DNA sequence: TGCGCCAGCAGCTTGGTGGGTACGGGCGGATTGGGCTATGGCTACACCTTC. Amino acids: CASSLVGTGGLGYGYTF.

This chain connects TRBV7-8 to TRBJ1-5; 9 bases map to TRBD1. V dropped 5 bases and J dropped 2; count of bases not matched to a gene: 10. The CDR3 has 17 amino acids. Germline V lookup: CDR1 SGHVS, CDR2 FQNEAQ. The CDR3 spells CASSLRDRDSRNQPQHF. The DNA for the CDR3 is TGTGCCAGCAGCCTCCGGGACAGGGATAGTCGCAATCAGCCCCAGCATTTT.

V is TRBV4-1 and J is TRBJ2-5, with D maybe TRBD2 (6 bases). The CDR3 is 14 residues long. CDR1 and CDR2 (germline): MGHRA, YSYEKL. V dropped 1 base and J dropped 5 bases, with 11 bases sitting between them. For the CDR3, the DNA is TGCGCCAGCAGCCAAGTTCGGGGGTATGAGACCCAGTACTTC. Residues: CASSQVRGYETQYF.

V gene TRBV28 combines with J gene TRBJ2-5, with 9 bases aligning to TRBD1. After removal of 4 bases from V and 5 bases from J, the junction contained 5 bases not matched to a gene. This CDR3 contains 14 residues. Per the germline V gene, CDR1 is MDHEN and CDR2 is SYDVKM. Here the CDR3 reads CASSSNRGLETQYF. The DNA for the CDR3 is TGTGCCAGCAGTTCCAACAGGGGGCTGGAGACCCAGTACTTC.

The rearrangement links TRBV28 to TRBJ1-5, with D unresolved. CDR1 MDHEN and CDR2 SYDVKM come from the germline V gene. The CDR3 runs to 15 residues. V was cut by 3 bases and J by 4 bases, with 13 bases left in between. The DNA of the CDR3 is TGTGCCAGCAGTTTCGCCCGGGTGGGAAATCAGCCCCAGCATTTT. Its protein product is CASSFARVGNQPQHF.

The chain combines TRBV2 with TRBJ2-3, with D perhaps matching TRBD1 or TRBD2 (6 bases each). The CDR3 loop spans 12 amino acids. Trimming cost V 11 bases and J 6 bases, with 15 bases left between them. Per germline, CDR1 SNHLY and CDR2 FYNNEI. This CDR3 is CAFQRGRDTQYF. CDR3 in DNA: TGTGCCTTCCAACGGGGGCGGGATACGCAGTATTTT. The variable domain in full, completed from reference TRBV2 and TRBJ2-3, reads EPEVTQTPSHQVTQMGQEVILRCVPISNHLYFYWYRQILGQKVEFLVSFYNNEISEKSEIFDDQFSVERPDGSNFTLKIRSTKLEDSAMYFCAFQRGRDTQYFGPGTRLTVL.

The J gene is TRBJ2-7, the V gene TRBV14; D perhaps matches TRBD2 (6 bases). The CDR3 contains 13 residues. Trimming took off 6 bases at V and 2 bases at J, with 11 bases between the two ends. Germline V gene data show CDR1 as SGHDN and CDR2 as FVKESK. The CDR3 nucleotides are TGTGCCAGCAGGGGCGGAGGGACCTACGAGCAGTACTTC. Amino acids: CASRGGGTYEQYF.

This chain links TRBV6-6 with TRBJ2-1; D not resolved. The V end was cut by 0 bases, the J end by 7 bases, with 4 bases between. This CDR3 has 12 residues. CDR1 is MNHNY, CDR2 SVGAGI, per germline (reference sequence). The CDR3 DNA reads as TGTGCCAGCAGTTACTCGCCGAATGAGCAGTTCTTC. It is translated as CASSYSPNEQFF.

The chain uses TRBV7-8 and TRBJ1-2; weak D call: TRBD1 (5 bases). Germline values: CDR1 SGHVS, CDR2 FQNEAQ. Trimming removed 5 bases from V and 8 bases from J, with 18 bases in between. The CDR3 runs to 14 residues. CDR3 in amino acids: CASSPRDRMGGYTF. The CDR3 DNA reads as TGTGCCAGCAGCCCCCGGGACCGCATGGGGGGCTACACCTTC.